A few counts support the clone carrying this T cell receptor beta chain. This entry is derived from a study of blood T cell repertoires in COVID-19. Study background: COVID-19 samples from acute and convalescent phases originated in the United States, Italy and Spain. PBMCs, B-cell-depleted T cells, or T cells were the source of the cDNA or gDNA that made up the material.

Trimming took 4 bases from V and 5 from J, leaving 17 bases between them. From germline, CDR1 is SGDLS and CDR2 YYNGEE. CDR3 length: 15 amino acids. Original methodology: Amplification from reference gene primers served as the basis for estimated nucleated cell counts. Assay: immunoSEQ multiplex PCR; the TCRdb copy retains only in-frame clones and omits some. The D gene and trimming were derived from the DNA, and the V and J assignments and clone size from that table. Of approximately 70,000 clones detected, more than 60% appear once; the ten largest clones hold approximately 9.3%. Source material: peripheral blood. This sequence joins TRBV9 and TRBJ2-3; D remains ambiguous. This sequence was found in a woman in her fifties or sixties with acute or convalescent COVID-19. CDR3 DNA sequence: TGTGCCAGCAGCACGGGTCCTCCCCCAGTAGATACGCAGTATTTT. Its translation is CASSTGPPPVDTQYF.